Presented here are 22 T cell receptor beta chains from one specimen sequenced in a study of post-analysis software for immune sequencing data. cDNA libraries for TCR beta contained unique molecular identifiers. TCRdb used MiXCR to reprocess the PCR reads, holding one entry per CDR3 protein. In the table there are roughly 160,000 distinct CDR3 sequences, roughly 40% of which are singletons. The sequenced sample was blood, obtained after autologous hematopoietic stem cell transplantation. The source of these receptors is a girl aged 10-17 years with multiple sclerosis.

This clonotype has only one observation. The gene calls are TRBV20-1 and TRBJ2-7; 12 positions match TRBD2. Looked up from germline, CDR1 is DFQATT and CDR2 is SNEGSKA (reference sequence). The CDR3 covers 16 residues. The V gene end was trimmed by 5 bases and the J gene end by 2 bases; junction bases not matched to a gene: 10. The CDR3 DNA reads TGCAGTGCTGGTCTAGCGGGAGGGCGGTCGGCCTACGAGCAGTACTTC. This translates into CSAGLAGGRSAYEQYF.

In regard to this clonotype: One junction end does not reproduce the germline sequence, and a read error may be involved. V gene TRBV11-2 combines with J gene TRBJ1-5, with D uncertain. The CDR3 runs 13 residues. Germline CDR1 reads SGHAT; CDR2 reads FQNNGV. The CDR3: CSSSLGGNQPQHF. CDR3 DNA: TGTTCCAGCAGCTTAGGTGGCAATCAGCCCCAGCATTTT.

This clonotype has just a few counts. The chain couples TRBV12-3 or TRBV12-4 to TRBJ1-2; the D gene is possibly TRBD1 (5 bases). The CDR3 is made up of 15 amino acids. V was pared by 5 bases and J by 1 base, with 14 bases between. CDR3 in DNA: TGTGCCAGCAGTCTCACAGGAACCATTAACTATGGCTACACCTTC. Amino acid sequence: CASSLTGTINYGYTF.

This clonotype has a handful of counts. The chain combines TRBV4-3 with TRBJ2-1; 15 bases map to TRBD2. Germline lookup yields CDR1 LGHNA and CDR2 YSLEER. J was trimmed by 0 bases and V by 0 bases; bases with no gene match: 9. This CDR3 contains 21 residues. The CDR3 protein is CASSQDSRTSGRGSSYNEQFF. The CDR3 bases are TGCGCCAGCAGCCAAGATTCCAGGACTAGCGGGAGGGGGAGCTCCTACAATGAGCAGTTCTTC.

The count of this clonotype is one. The chain combines TRBV13 with TRBJ1-4, with D maybe TRBD1 (5 bases). The length of the CDR3 is 12 residues. The V gene's germline CDR1 is PRHDT and CDR2 FYEKMQ (reference sequence). The V gene lost 3 bases and the J gene lost 11 bases, with 10 bases spanning the gap. The CDR3 spells CASSLIGGKLFF. As DNA, the CDR3 is TGTGCCAGCAGCTTGATCGGGGGGAAACTGTTTTTT.

V gene TRBV6-5 combines with J gene TRBJ1-3, with D unresolved. Trimming removed 0 bases from V and 0 bases from J, with 18 bases in between. This CDR3 region has 19 residues. Germline V gene lookup returns CDR1 MNHEY and CDR2 SVGAGI. The CDR3 sequence is CASSYSLGGVSHSGNTIYF. In nucleotides, the CDR3 is TGTGCCAGCAGTTACTCGCTGGGTGGGGTCTCTCACTCTGGAAACACCATATATTTT.

This clonotype was observed a handful of times. V and J are TRBV6-1 and TRBJ2-1; 13 bases fit TRBD2. Unmatched junction bases numbered 2, after V lost 3 bases and J lost 6 bases. The germline gives CDR1 MNHNS, CDR2 SASEGT. The CDR3 spans 15 residues. The CDR3 loop reads CASSEGLAGSNEQFF. CDR3 nucleotides: TGTGCCAGCAGTGAGGGACTAGCGGGATCCAATGAGCAGTTCTTC.

The rearrangement uses TRBV11-1 and TRBJ2-6; D is unresolved. Germline CDR1 and CDR2: SGHAT and FQDESV (reference sequence). Trimming stripped 5 bases from V and 0 bases from J, with 11 bases between. The CDR3 runs 16 residues. The CDR3 reads CASSPQRLSGANVLTF. CDR3 nucleotide sequence: TGTGCCAGCAGCCCACAACGGCTCTCTGGGGCCAACGTCCTGACTTTC.

A few counts support this clonotype. This chain uses TRBV20-1 with TRBJ2-3; TRBD2 aligns across 10 bases. V shed 3 bases and J 4 bases; nucleotides not matched to a gene: 7. This CDR3 contains 15 residues. Per the germline V gene, CDR1 is DFQATT and CDR2 is SNEGSKA (reference sequence). The CDR3 sequence: CSASLPGLAPDTQYF. DNA of the CDR3: TGCAGTGCTAGTTTACCGGGACTAGCGCCAGATACGCAGTATTTT.

This clonotype occurred once. V gene TRBV19 combines with J gene TRBJ1-1; TRBD1 agrees at 7 bases. The CDR3 spans 12 residues. V lost 9 bases, J lost 6 bases, and 7 bases stayed unmatched. CDR1 is LNHDA and CDR2 is SQIVND in the germline V gene (reference sequence). CDR3 sequence: CARRGQKAEAFF. CDR3 nucleotides: TGTGCCAGGAGGGGACAGAAGGCTGAAGCTTTCTTT.

This clonotype occurred a few times. The chain uses TRBV3-1 and TRBJ1-1; TRBD1 agrees at 10 bases. Germline loops: CDR1 LGHDT, CDR2 YNNKEL (reference sequence). Losses at the gene ends were 3 bases for V and 8 bases for J; bases not matched to a gene: 9. CDR3 length: 15 residues. This CDR3 reads CASSQRALDRGEAFF. CDR3 DNA sequence: TGTGCCAGCAGCCAGAGGGCATTGGACAGGGGGGAAGCTTTCTTT.

This rearrangement joins TRBV7-6 to TRBJ2-3, with 8 positions matching TRBD2. V lost 5 bases to trimming and J lost 0 bases; unmatched junction nucleotides: 7. CDR1 is SGHVS, CDR2 FNYEAQ, per germline. CDR3 length: 16 amino acids. CDR3 coding DNA: TGTGCCAGCAGCCCAAGGACTAGCCGGAGCACAGATACGCAGTATTTT. Protein product: CASSPRTSRSTDTQYF.

This clonotype appeared a few times. The chain uses TRBV2 and TRBJ2-5; D perhaps matches TRBD2 (6 bases). The V gene's germline CDR1 is SNHLY and CDR2 FYNNEI. The CDR3 sequence is 12 residues long. Trimming pared 8 bases from V and 2 bases from J, leaving 9 bases between. DNA of the CDR3: TGTGCCAGCGGAGGGCAACAAGAGACCCAGTACTTC. Its translation is CASGGQQETQYF.

This clonotype has only a few counts. J is TRBJ2-5 and V is TRBV29-1; D might be TRBD1 (6 bases). Germline CDR1 and CDR2: SQVTM and ANQGSEA. V lost 7 bases and J 5 bases, leaving 14 bases between the germline ends. The CDR3 runs to 12 residues. This chain's CDR3 is CSAAGRGETQYF. The CDR3 DNA follows: TGCAGCGCCGCCGGAAGGGGGGAGACCCAGTACTTC.

The chain is built from TRBV4-1 and TRBJ2-7; D may be TRBD2 (6 bases). The germline CDR1 and CDR2 sequences are MGHRA and YSYEKL. V lost 0 bases, J lost 7 bases, and 25 bases lay in between. There are 18 residues in the CDR3. The CDR3 sequence is CASSQEDGGGRSRNEQYF. The CDR3 DNA sequence: TGCGCCAGCAGCCAAGAAGATGGAGGAGGGCGGTCTAGGAATGAGCAGTACTTC.

The V and J genes are TRBV6-5 and TRBJ2-5; no reliable D call. The CDR3 runs 11 residues. Trimming left V 6 bases short and J 5 bases short, with 7 bases between. Looked up from germline, CDR1 is MNHEY and CDR2 is SVGAGI. The DNA for the CDR3 is TGTGCCAGCAGACAACGGGAGACCCAGTACTTC. This translates into CASRQRETQYF.

This clonotype was detected a few times. The chain joins TRBV7-2 to TRBJ2-1; no clear D. CDR1 and CDR2 from the germline V gene are SGHTA and FQGNSA. The CDR3 extends over 15 amino acids. Trimming stripped 1 base from V and 1 base from J, with 8 bases between. The CDR3: CASSLGSRSYNEQFF. DNA for the CDR3: TGTGCCAGCAGCTTAGGGTCTAGATCCTACAATGAGCAGTTCTTC.

The chain combines TRBV27 with TRBJ1-1; no clear D. The length of the CDR3 is 13 residues. Per germline, CDR1 MNHEY and CDR2 SMNVEV (reference sequence). Deletions cut 3 bases from V and 4 bases from J, with 9 bases between. DNA of the CDR3: TGTGCCAGCAGTTTCACAGAGAGCACTGAAGCTTTCTTT. Protein: CASSFTESTEAFF.

The J gene is TRBJ1-1, the V gene TRBV5-6; no reliable D call. The CDR3 has 15 amino acids. V lost 0 bases and J 0 bases, leaving 9 bases between the germline ends. Germline V lookup: CDR1 SGHDT, CDR2 YYEEEE. The CDR3 reads CASSLGAFMNTEAFF. DNA for the CDR3: TGTGCCAGCAGCTTGGGAGCATTCATGAACACTGAAGCTTTCTTT.

The chain has TRBV4-2 and TRBJ2-5; D is perhaps TRBD1 (6 bases). The CDR3 consists of 17 residues. From germline, CDR1 is LGHNA and CDR2 YNFKEQ. Between the trimmed V and J ends, which lost 1 base and 4 bases, there was a span of 19 bases. CDR3 amino acids: CASSQVGIRGGGETQYF. The CDR3 DNA reads as TGTGCCAGCAGCCAAGTGGGTATCCGAGGGGGTGGAGAGACCCAGTACTTC.

This clonotype was detected only a few times. The chain couples TRBV24-1 to TRBJ2-2; 9 nucleotides match TRBD1. The CDR3 is made up of 14 amino acids. V was clipped by 9 bases and J by 4 bases; unmatched bases: 5. Germline V lookup: CDR1 KGHDR, CDR2 SFDVKD. CDR3 in DNA: TGTGCCACCGCCCTACAGGGGGCCACCGGGGAGCTGTTTTTT. The encoded protein is CATALQGATGELFF.

V usage is TRBV12-3 or TRBV12-4 and J usage is TRBJ1-4, with D uncertain. This CDR3 has 15 residues. Trimming shortened V by 5 bases and J by 5 bases, and 15 bases separated the two germline ends. The chain's CDR3 is CASSANMDANEKLFF. CDR3 DNA: TGTGCCAGCAGTGCCAACATGGATGCGAATGAAAAACTGTTTTTT.